Sequencing of this T cell receptor (beta chain) was carried out in a study of T-cell memory formation after mild COVID-19. This CDR3 region has 14 residues. Trimming took 8 bases from V and 1 from J, leaving 14 bases between them. Germline CDR1 and CDR2: KGHSH and LQKENI. From 5'RACE with constant-segment primers came TCR alpha and TCR beta cDNA libraries that carried sample barcodes and UMIs. One entry per CDR3 protein, called by TCRdb with MiXCR from the 5' RACE reads. In the table there are around 340,000 distinct CDR3 sequences, more than 15% of which are singletons. The clonotype comes from a man between 18 and 29 years old who had mild COVID-19 (a few samples of this study predate the infection). Cell type and time point are not known. The genes are TRBV18 and TRBJ1-1; D gene uncertain. The sequenced sample was PBMCs or a T cell subset sorted from them (not recorded which). The CDR3 here is CASRSQSANTEAFF. DNA of the CDR3: TGTGCCAGCCGATCTCAGTCGGCGAACACTGAAGCTTTCTTT.